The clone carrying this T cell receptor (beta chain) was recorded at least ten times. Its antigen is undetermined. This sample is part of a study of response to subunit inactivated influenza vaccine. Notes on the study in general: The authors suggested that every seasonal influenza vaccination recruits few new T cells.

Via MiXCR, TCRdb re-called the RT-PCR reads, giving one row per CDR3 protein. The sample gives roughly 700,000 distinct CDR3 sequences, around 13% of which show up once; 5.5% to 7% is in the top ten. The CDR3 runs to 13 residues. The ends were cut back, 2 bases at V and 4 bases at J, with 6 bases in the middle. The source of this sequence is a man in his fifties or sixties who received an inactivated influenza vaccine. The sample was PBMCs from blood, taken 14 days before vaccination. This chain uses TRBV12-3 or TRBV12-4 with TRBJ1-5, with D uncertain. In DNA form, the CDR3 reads TGTGCCAGCAGTTTATTACTAAATCAGCCCCAGCATTTT. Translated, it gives CASSLLLNQPQHF.